What follows are 28 T cell receptor beta chains derived from one specimen sequenced in a study of blood T cell repertoires in COVID-19 (dated by TCRdb to 2020 to 2022). The library was made by the immunoSEQ multiplex PCR assay. The immuneACCESS repertoire file appears here via TCRdb, limited to in-frame rearrangements. These files lack a portion of the clones; in checked studies, under half of the deficit traces to unresolved V genes, and the cause of the others is not known. This sample is represented by 250,000 to 350,000 clones; approximately 89% of them were singletons. The ten most abundant clones make up approximately 12% of the sample. Material for sequencing was peripheral blood. Source of these receptors: an older woman with acute or convalescent COVID-19.

The genes are TRBV21-1 and TRBJ1-4. TRBV21-1 is a pseudogene segment. This CDR3 is 17 amino acids long. The CDR3 reads CASSKGWRYGVREKLFF. CDR3 in DNA: TGTGCCAGCAGCAAAGGGTGGCGTTACGGGGTTCGGGAAAAACTGTTTTTT.

The genes are TRBV27 and TRBJ2-1, with a possible D match to TRBD2 (6 bases). This CDR3 is built from 15 residues. The V gene lost 6 bases and the J gene lost 4 bases, with 16 bases spanning the gap. Per germline, CDR1 MNHEY and CDR2 SMNVEV (reference sequence). The CDR3 loop reads CASRLLAPAYNEQFF. DNA for the CDR3: TGTGCCAGCAGACTACTAGCCCCCGCTTACAATGAGCAGTTCTTC.

The V call is TRBV4-2, the J call TRBJ2-7; 10 bases fit TRBD2. This CDR3 has 17 amino acids. Per germline, CDR1 LGHNA and CDR2 YNFKEQ. The junction had 8 bases not matched to a gene; V was cut back by 0 bases and J by 3 bases. The CDR3 sequence is CASSQDAGLAENYEQYF. CDR3 coding DNA: TGTGCCAGCAGCCAAGATGCCGGACTAGCGGAAAACTACGAGCAGTACTTC.

CDR3 coding DNA: TGTGCCAGCAGTTACGGGGGCAAGGTGAACACTGAAGCTTTCTTT. Encoded protein: CASSYGGKVNTEAFF. The J gene is TRBJ1-1, the V gene TRBV6-6, with a tentative D call TRBD1 (6 bases). The CDR3 contains 15 residues. Germline V gene sequence: CDR1 MNHNY, CDR2 SVGAGI (reference sequence). The V and J ends lost 2 bases and 0 bases respectively, with 10 bases between them.

This sequence joins TRBV10-2 and TRBJ1-2; D may be TRBD1 (6 bases). The CDR3 is 13 amino acids. Germline lookup yields CDR1 WSHSY and CDR2 SAAADI. Trimming removed 6 bases at V and 4 bases at J, with 12 bases between. The CDR3 DNA reads TGCGCCAGCAGCGAGGACAGAGCCTATGGCTACACCTTC. It yields the protein CASSEDRAYGYTF.

The chain has TRBV28 and TRBJ2-2; D is unresolved. The germline gives CDR1 MDHEN, CDR2 SYDVKM. Trimming cost V 5 bases and J 0 bases, with 13 bases left between them. The CDR3 extends over 16 amino acids. CDR3 residues: CASSTIGGSNTGELFF. The CDR3 DNA is TGTGCCAGCAGTACAATAGGCGGCTCGAACACCGGGGAGCTGTTTTTT.

The chain carries TRBV28 and TRBJ2-7; 9 nucleotides agree with TRBD1. The CDR3 spans 16 residues. The trim removed 3 bases at V and 6 bases at J, leaving 12 bases unmatched. Germline CDR1 and CDR2: MDHEN and SYDVKM. Here the CDR3 reads CASSFPSGTGFGEQYF. CDR3 nucleotide sequence: TGTGCCAGCAGTTTCCCCTCCGGGACAGGGTTCGGCGAGCAGTACTTC. Together with reference TRBV28 and TRBJ2-7, the CDR3 gives the full variable domain: DVKVTQSSRYLVKRTGEKVFLECVQDMDHENMFWYRQDPGLGLRLIYFSYDVKMKEKGDIPEGYSVSREKKERFSLILESASTNQTSMYLCASSFPSGTGFGEQYFGPGTRLTVT.

The V and J genes are TRBV7-9 and TRBJ1-6; D ambiguous. The CDR3 spans 12 residues. CDR1 is SEHNR and CDR2 is FQNEAQ in the germline V gene (reference sequence). The V and J ends lost 1 base and 9 bases respectively, with 4 bases between them. The CDR3: CASSLDSSPLHF. Written as DNA, the CDR3 is TGTGCCAGCAGCTTAGATAGTTCACCCCTCCACTTT.

The V and J genes are TRBV5-6 and TRBJ1-1; D perhaps matches TRBD1 (5 bases). V dropped 0 bases and J dropped 0 bases, with 12 bases sitting between them. Per germline, CDR1 SGHDT and CDR2 YYEEEE. The CDR3 runs 16 residues. The CDR3 sequence: CASSLGRRQLNTEAFF. In nucleotides, the CDR3 is TGTGCCAGCAGCTTGGGGCGGAGACAGCTGAACACTGAAGCTTTCTTT.

This clone was detected only once. The gene calls are TRBV5-4 and TRBJ2-1; 11 nucleotides match TRBD2. The CDR3 has 17 amino acids. V shed 0 bases, J shed 9 bases, and the junction held 11 bases outside the gene matches. Germline CDR1 and CDR2: SGHNT and YYREEE (reference sequence). In DNA, the CDR3 is TGTGCCAGCAGCTTGGACCCGGGACTAGCGGTGCTAGGTGAGCAGTTCTTC. Its translation is CASSLDPGLAVLGEQFF.

The table lists this clone with a count of one. V is TRBV5-1 and J is TRBJ2-7; 9 positions match TRBD2. Losses at the gene ends were 8 bases for V and 2 bases for J; bases not matched to a gene: 8. Looked up from germline, CDR1 is SGHRS and CDR2 is YFSETQ. This CDR3 is built from 14 residues. CDR3 DNA sequence: TGCGCCAGTGGACCTAGCGGGGAAACCTACGAGCAGTACTTC. Its translation: CASGPSGETYEQYF.

The chain couples TRBV6-5 to TRBJ2-5, with 8 bases lining up with TRBD1. Germline V gene data show CDR1 as MNHEY and CDR2 as SVGAGI. Trimming took 2 bases from V and 5 from J; bases not matched to a gene: 10. This CDR3 has 16 amino acids. The CDR3 spells CASSYRTGPARETQYF. The CDR3 DNA sequence: TGTGCCAGCAGTTACCGGACAGGGCCCGCTCGGGAGACCCAGTACTTC.

The rearrangement joins TRBV2 to TRBJ2-7; a weak D match, TRBD1 (5 bases). CDR3 length: 13 amino acids. The V and J ends lost 5 bases and 3 bases respectively, with 11 bases between them. The germline V gene has CDR1 SNHLY and CDR2 FYNNEI. In DNA, the CDR3 is TGTGCCAGCAGTCCAAGGGGTTACTACGAGCAGTACTTC. It codes for CASSPRGYYEQYF.

J is TRBJ2-7 and V is TRBV6-2 or TRBV6-3, with D possibly TRBD1 on 7 matching bases. This CDR3 is built from 13 residues. V was pared by 1 base and J by 7 bases, with 11 bases between. Germline CDR1 reads MNHEY; CDR2 reads SVGEGT. As DNA, the CDR3 is TGTGCCAGCAGTTACTACAGGGGAGGTGAGCAGTACTTC. Translation: CASSYYRGGEQYF.

About this clone itself: The sample carries other DNA sequences with the same CDR3. The V gene is TRBV6-5, the J gene TRBJ2-1; TRBD2 matches 9 bases. CDR1 is MNHEY, CDR2 SVGAGI, per germline. V was clipped by 4 bases and J by 5 bases; unmatched bases: 3. This CDR3 region has 14 residues. DNA for the CDR3: TGTGCCAGCAGTTTTAGCGGGGGTAACAATGAGCAGTTCTTC. Its translation is CASSFSGGNNEQFF.

J is TRBJ1-2 and V is TRBV6-5; 9 bases match TRBD1. There are 14 residues in the CDR3. The germline V gene has CDR1 MNHEY and CDR2 SVGAGI. V lost 6 bases and J lost 4; bases outside the gene matches: 6. Written as DNA, the CDR3 is TGTGCCAGCAGGGTACAGGGGGCGGGCTATGGCTACACCTTC. Its translation is CASRVQGAGYGYTF.

The genes are TRBV3-1 (or the pseudogene TRBV3-2) and TRBJ1-4; 7 bases align to TRBD1. The CDR3 has 15 residues. Germline V CDR1 and CDR2: LGHDT, YNNKEL (reference sequence). V was pared by 3 bases and J by 5 bases, with 6 bases of the junction left unmatched. The CDR3 spells CASSHWDSTNEKLFF. CDR3 DNA sequence: TGTGCCAGCAGCCACTGGGACAGTACGAATGAAAAACTGTTTTTT.

The chain joins TRBV24-1 to TRBJ1-1, with a tentative D call TRBD1 (5 bases). The V end was cut by 7 bases, the J end by 1 base, with 12 bases between. CDR1 and CDR2 (germline): KGHDR, SFDVKD. The CDR3 spans 14 residues. CDR3 residues: CATRDNHPNTEAFF. The CDR3 DNA sequence: TGTGCCACCAGGGACAATCATCCGAACACTGAAGCTTTCTTT.

The V gene is TRBV7-8, the J gene TRBJ1-5, with D possibly TRBD1 on 6 matching bases. V was cut by 3 bases and J by 0 bases, with 21 bases left in between. There are 19 residues in the CDR3. Germline V gene data show CDR1 as SGHVS and CDR2 as FQNEAQ. In nucleotides, the CDR3 is TGTGCCAGCAGCTTGGGTCAATTTGGGGGCTTATATAGCAATCAGCCCCAGCATTTT. Its protein product is CASSLGQFGGLYSNQPQHF.

The rearrangement links TRBV7-9 to TRBJ1-1; a possible D gene is TRBD1 (5 bases). CDR3 length: 14 amino acids. Germline-derived CDR1 and CDR2 are SEHNR and FQNEAQ (reference sequence). V lost 4 bases, J lost 3 bases, and 12 bases lay in between. CDR3 region: CASSSLKGHTEAFF. DNA of the CDR3: TGTGCCAGCAGCTCGTTAAAGGGGCACACTGAAGCTTTCTTT.

The V gene is TRBV7-2, the J gene TRBJ2-5, with D tentatively TRBD2 (7 bases). The CDR3 runs 15 residues. V lost 5 bases and J 5 bases, leaving 18 bases between the germline ends. Germline CDR1 is SGHTA and CDR2 is FQGNSA. CDR3 loop: CASSLGGGARETQYF. The CDR3 DNA follows: TGTGCCAGCAGCCTCGGAGGGGGGGCCAGGGAGACCCAGTACTTC. Full variable domain (missing parts from reference TRBV7-2 and TRBJ2-5): GAGVSQSPSNKVTEKGKDVELRCDPISGHTALYWYRQSLGQGLEFLIYFQGNSAPDKSGLPSDRFSAERTGGSVSTLTIQRTQQEDSAVYLCASSLGGGARETQYFGPGTRLLVL.

This chain joins TRBV27 and TRBJ1-3; D is perhaps TRBD1 (5 bases). V was pared by 3 bases and J by 2 bases, with 8 bases between. The CDR3 covers 14 residues. Germline V CDR1 and CDR2: MNHEY, SMNVEV (reference sequence). The CDR3 loop is CASSFRTPGNTIYF. As DNA, the CDR3 is TGTGCCAGCAGTTTCAGGACACCTGGAAACACCATATATTTT.

The chain carries TRBV27 and TRBJ2-5; maybe TRBD1 (5 bases). Germline V gene sequence: CDR1 MNHEY, CDR2 SMNVEV (reference sequence). The CDR3 spans 15 residues. V was shortened by 5 bases and J by 1 base, with 14 bases between the two germline ends. The CDR3 DNA reads as TGTGCCAGCAGTCCCCTTGATGGGGCCCAAGAGACCCAGTACTTC. It codes for CASSPLDGAQETQYF.

V usage is TRBV6-5 and J usage is TRBJ2-1; 10 bases are a match to TRBD2. CDR3 length: 14 residues. Germline values: CDR1 MNHEY, CDR2 SVGAGI. The ends lost 5 bases at V and 4 bases at J; junction bases unmatched: 2. CDR3: CASSRTSGYNEQFF. CDR3 DNA: TGTGCCAGCAGTAGGACTAGCGGTTACAATGAGCAGTTCTTC.

This sequence joins TRBV28 and TRBJ1-5; D not certain. CDR1 and CDR2 from the germline V gene are MDHEN and SYDVKM. The germline V and J ends were trimmed by 3 bases and 3 bases, with 15 bases remaining between them. The CDR3 spans 16 residues. The CDR3 region has the DNA TGTGCCAGCAGTTTTTTAGGCTCGGGGAACAATCAGCCCCAGCATTTT. It yields the protein CASSFLGSGNNQPQHF. The whole variable domain, filled in from reference TRBV28 and TRBJ1-5, reads DVKVTQSSRYLVKRTGEKVFLECVQDMDHENMFWYRQDPGLGLRLIYFSYDVKMKEKGDIPEGYSVSREKKERFSLILESASTNQTSMYLCASSFLGSGNNQPQHFGDGTRLSIL.

The chain carries TRBV6-5 and TRBJ1-1; no clear D gene. Looked up from germline, CDR1 is MNHEY and CDR2 is SVGAGI. There are 15 residues in the CDR3. With 2 bases removed from V and 1 base from J, the gap between germline ends came to 11 bases. Here the CDR3 reads CASSYRGRPNTEAFF. DNA of the CDR3: TGTGCCAGCAGTTACAGAGGGAGGCCGAACACTGAAGCTTTCTTT.

The chain's CDR3 is CASSLAVDTQYF. CDR3 in DNA: TGCGCCAGCAGCTTGGCCGTAGATACGCAGTATTTT. The chain is built from TRBV5-1 and TRBJ2-3, with unresolved D. The CDR3 length is 12 residues. Germline assignment: CDR1 SGHRS and CDR2 YFSETQ. Trimming stripped 0 bases from V and 5 bases from J, with 4 bases between.

This chain connects TRBV7-2 to TRBJ1-4; TRBD1 agrees at 7 bases. V lost 5 bases, J lost 4 bases, and 4 bases stayed unmatched. This CDR3 is built from 14 residues. Per the germline V gene, CDR1 is SGHTA and CDR2 is FQGNSA. The CDR3 spells CASSVQGFNEKLFF. The CDR3, as DNA: TGTGCCAGCAGCGTACAGGGGTTTAATGAAAAACTGTTTTTT.